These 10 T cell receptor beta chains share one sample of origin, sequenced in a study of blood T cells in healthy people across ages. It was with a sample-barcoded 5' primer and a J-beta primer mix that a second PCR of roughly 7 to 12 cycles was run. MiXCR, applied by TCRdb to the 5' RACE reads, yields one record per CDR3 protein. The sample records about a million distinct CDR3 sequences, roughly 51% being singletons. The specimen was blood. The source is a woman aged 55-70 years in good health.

The CDR3 coding sequence is TGTGCCAGCAGCCATAATAATGAAAAACTGTTTTTT. Encoded protein: CASSHNNEKLFF. This chain uses TRBV7-2 with TRBJ1-4, with D uncertain. V was shortened by 5 bases and J by 4 bases, with 5 bases between the two germline ends. The length of the CDR3 is 12 residues. Germline lookup yields CDR1 SGHTA and CDR2 FQGNSA.

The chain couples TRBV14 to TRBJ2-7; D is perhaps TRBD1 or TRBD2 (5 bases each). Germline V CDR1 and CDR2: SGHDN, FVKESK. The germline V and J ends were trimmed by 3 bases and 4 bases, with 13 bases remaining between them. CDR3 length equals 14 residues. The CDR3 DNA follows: TGTGCCAGCAGCCATGAGGGGTTGTGGTACGAGCAGTACTTC. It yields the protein CASSHEGLWYEQYF.

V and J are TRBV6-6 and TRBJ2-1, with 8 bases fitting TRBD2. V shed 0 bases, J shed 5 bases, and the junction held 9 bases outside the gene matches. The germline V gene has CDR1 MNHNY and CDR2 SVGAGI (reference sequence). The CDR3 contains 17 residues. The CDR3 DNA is TGTGCCAGCAGTTACTCGAGGGCGGGGGGATCAAACAATGAGCAGTTCTTC. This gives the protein CASSYSRAGGSNNEQFF.

The CDR3 nucleotides are TGTGCCAGCGGAAGCGGGAATCGTTACGAGCAGTACTTC. This translates into CASGSGNRYEQYF. The rearrangement joins TRBV12-3 or TRBV12-4 to TRBJ2-4; 7 positions match TRBD2. The end of the DNA aligns better with TRBJ2-7, so the J call may be wrong. This CDR3 has 13 amino acids.

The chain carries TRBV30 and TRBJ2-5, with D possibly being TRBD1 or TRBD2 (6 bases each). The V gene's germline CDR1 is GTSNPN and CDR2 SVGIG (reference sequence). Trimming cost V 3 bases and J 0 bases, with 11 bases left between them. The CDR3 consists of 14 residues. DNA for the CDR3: TGTGCCTGGAGGGGGGGCAGGGACCAAGAGACCCAGTACTTC. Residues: CAWRGGRDQETQYF.

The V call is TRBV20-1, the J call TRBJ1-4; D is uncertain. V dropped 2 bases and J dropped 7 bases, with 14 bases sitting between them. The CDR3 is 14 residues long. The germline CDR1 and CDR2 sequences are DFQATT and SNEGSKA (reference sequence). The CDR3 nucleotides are TGCAGTGCTAGATCGGCGGGGTTTCGTGAAAAACTGTTTTTT. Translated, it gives CSARSAGFREKLFF.

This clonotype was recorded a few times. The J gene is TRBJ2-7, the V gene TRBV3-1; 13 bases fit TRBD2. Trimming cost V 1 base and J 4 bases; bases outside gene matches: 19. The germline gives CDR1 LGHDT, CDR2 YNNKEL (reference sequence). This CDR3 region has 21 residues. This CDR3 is CASSQVAGTSGINRGGYEQYF. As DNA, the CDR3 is TGTGCCAGCAGCCAAGTCGCAGGGACTAGCGGGATCAACCGCGGGGGTTACGAGCAGTACTTC.

CDR3 nucleotides: TGTGCCAACTATACAGTTGGAGGTCGGCTAGAAGATACGCAGTATTTT. This encodes CANYTVGGRLEDTQYF. The chain is built from TRBV2 and TRBJ2-3, with D perhaps matching TRBD2 (5 bases). The V end lost 10 bases, the J end lost 5 bases, and 25 bases lay between the germline ends. CDR3 length: 16 amino acids. CDR1 SNHLY and CDR2 FYNNEI come from the germline V gene.

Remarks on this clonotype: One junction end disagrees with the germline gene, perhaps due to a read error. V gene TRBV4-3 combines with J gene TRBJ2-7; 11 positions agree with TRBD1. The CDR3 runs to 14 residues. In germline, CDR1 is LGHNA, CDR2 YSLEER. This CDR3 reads CAISQGTGGYEQYF. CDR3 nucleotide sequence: TGCGCCATCAGCCAAGGGACAGGGGGCTACGAGCAGTACTTC.

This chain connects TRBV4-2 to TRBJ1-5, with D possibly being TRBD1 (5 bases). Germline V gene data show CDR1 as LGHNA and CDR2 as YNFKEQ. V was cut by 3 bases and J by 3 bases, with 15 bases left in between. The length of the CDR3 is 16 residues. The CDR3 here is CASSHSGIVDNQPQHF. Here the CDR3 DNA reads TGTGCCAGCAGCCATTCAGGGATAGTCGACAATCAGCCCCAGCATTTT.